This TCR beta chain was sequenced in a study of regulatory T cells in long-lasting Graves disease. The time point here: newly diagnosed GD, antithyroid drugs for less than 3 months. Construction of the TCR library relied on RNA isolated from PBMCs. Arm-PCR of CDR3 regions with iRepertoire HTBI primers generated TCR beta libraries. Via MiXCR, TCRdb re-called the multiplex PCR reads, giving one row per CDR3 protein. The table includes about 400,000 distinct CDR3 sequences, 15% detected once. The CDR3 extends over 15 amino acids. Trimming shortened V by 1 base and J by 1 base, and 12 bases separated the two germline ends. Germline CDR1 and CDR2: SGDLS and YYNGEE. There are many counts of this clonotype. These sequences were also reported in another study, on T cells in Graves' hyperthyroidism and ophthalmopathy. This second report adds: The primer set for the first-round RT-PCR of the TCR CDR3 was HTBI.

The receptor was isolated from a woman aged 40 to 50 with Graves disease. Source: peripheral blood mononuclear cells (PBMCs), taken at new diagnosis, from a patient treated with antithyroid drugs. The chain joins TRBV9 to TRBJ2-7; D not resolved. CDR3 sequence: CASSVTRPESYEQYF. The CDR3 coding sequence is TGTGCCAGCAGCGTAACTCGTCCGGAGTCCTACGAGCAGTACTTC.